These 11 T cell receptor beta chains share one sample of origin, sequenced in a study of shared clonotypes between healthy human individuals. Some clones are missing from TCRdb's copy, which holds only in-frame ones; the method was immunoSEQ multiplex PCR. The sample gives hundreds of thousands of clones, roughly 78% of which show up once; approximately 2% is in the top ten. Material for sequencing was memory CD4+ T cells sorted from blood. Documented subset: CD45RA-negative fraction. Source of these receptors: a woman aged 25-40 years in good health.

The chain couples TRBV7-8 to TRBJ2-5; 9 nucleotides line up with TRBD2. Germline CDR1 is SGHVS and CDR2 is FQNEAQ. CDR3 length: 15 amino acids. The junction had 7 bases not matched to a gene; V was cut back by 4 bases and J by 4 bases. The CDR3 DNA follows: TGTGCCAGCAGCTGGGGCGGGAGGGACGGAGAGACCCAGTACTTC. Translation gives CASSWGGRDGETQYF.

The chain joins TRBV27 to TRBJ2-2; 7 nucleotides agree with TRBD2. The CDR3 is 15 amino acids. The V segment lost 7 bases and the J segment 4 bases; nucleotides outside the gene matches: 9. CDR1 is MNHEY, CDR2 SMNVEV, per germline (reference sequence). The CDR3 nucleotides read TGTGCCAGCACCGCCTTGGGCGGGAGCACCGGGGAGCTGTTTTTT. It codes for CASTALGGSTGELFF.

The table lists this clone with a few counts. The rearrangement links TRBV2 to TRBJ1-1; TRBD1 agrees at 7 bases. The V segment lost 10 bases and the J segment 4 bases; nucleotides outside the gene matches: 9. The CDR3 has 13 amino acids. Germline V lookup: CDR1 SNHLY, CDR2 FYNNEI. The DNA for the CDR3 is TGTGCCACCCGCTATCAGGGGGGCACTGAAGCTTTCTTT. Protein product: CATRYQGGTEAFF. Full variable domain (remainder filled in from reference TRBV2 and TRBJ1-1): EPEVTQTPSHQVTQMGQEVILRCVPISNHLYFYWYRQILGQKVEFLVSFYNNEISEKSEIFDDQFSVERPDGSNFTLKIRSTKLEDSAMYFCATRYQGGTEAFFGQGTRLTVV.

This sequence joins TRBV18 and TRBJ1-5; D is possibly TRBD1 (6 bases). Germline-derived CDR1 and CDR2 are KGHSH and LQKENI. Trimming removed 3 bases at V and 2 bases at J, with 8 bases between. CDR3 length: 14 residues. The CDR3 here is CASSPRTGNQPQHF. The CDR3 nucleotides are TGTGCCAGCTCACCGCGGACAGGCAATCAGCCCCAGCATTTT.

The CDR3 DNA reads as TGTGCCAGCAGTTTATTATCAGGGGGCGCCTTCCCCTTATACCGAAACACTGAAGCTTTCTTT. Translation gives CASSLLSGGAFPLYRNTEAFF. The genes are TRBV27 and TRBJ1-1; 8 bases agree with TRBD1. CDR3 length equals 21 residues. Germline CDR1 and CDR2: MNHEY and SMNVEV (reference sequence). Germline trimming cut 1 base from V and 2 bases from J; bases unmatched to any gene: 21.

The J gene is TRBJ2-5, the V gene TRBV28; maybe TRBD1 (5 bases). The CDR3 covers 14 residues. Trimming took off 5 bases at V and 1 base at J, with 11 bases between the two ends. The V gene's germline CDR1 is MDHEN and CDR2 SYDVKM. The CDR3 reads CASSRGEFQETQYF. The CDR3 DNA is TGTGCCAGCAGTAGGGGCGAATTCCAAGAGACCCAGTACTTC.

This rearrangement joins TRBV4-1 to TRBJ2-7; 7 nucleotides match TRBD2. Germline assignment: CDR1 MGHRA and CDR2 YSYEKL. The CDR3 loop spans 15 amino acids. Trimming removed 3 bases from V and 0 bases from J; junction bases left unmatched: 5. The DNA for the CDR3 is TGCGCCAGCAGCCACCTAGCGGTTAGCTCCTACGAGCAGTACTTC. Translated: CASSHLAVSSYEQYF.

This chain uses TRBV7-9 with TRBJ1-1, with 11 bases fitting TRBD1. Trimming at V came to 5 bases and at J to 5 bases, leaving 7 bases not matched to a gene. This CDR3 is 15 amino acids long. CDR1 and CDR2 from the germline V gene are SEHNR and FQNEAQ (reference sequence). In DNA, the CDR3 is TGTGCCAGCAGCCCAGGGACAGGGGGTCGTACTGAAGCTTTCTTT. Protein: CASSPGTGGRTEAFF.

This clone turned up a few times. The V call is TRBV10-3, the J call TRBJ1-5, with D uncertain. This CDR3 comprises 13 residues. Germline CDR1 reads ENHRY; CDR2 reads SYGVKD. V gave up 2 bases and J gave up 5 bases, with 7 bases separating them. The DNA of the CDR3 is TGTGCCATCAGTGAGACAACCGATCAGCCCCAGCATTTT. As protein: CAISETTDQPQHF.

The CDR3 region has the DNA TGTGCCAGCAGTGGGACGAGTGCGGGTAGCAATCAGCCCCAGCATTTT. This sequence encodes CASSGTSAGSNQPQHF. V and J are TRBV2 and TRBJ1-5; unclear D gene. Deletions cut 4 bases from V and 0 bases from J, with 13 bases between. Germline V gives CDR1 SNHLY, CDR2 FYNNEI. The CDR3 runs to 16 residues.

About this clone itself: This may stem from a read error, because a much larger clone lies one nucleotide away. This chain uses TRBV7-7 with TRBJ2-2, with 7 positions matching TRBD1. The V gene's germline CDR1 is SSHAT and CDR2 FNYEAQ (reference sequence). This CDR3 spans 13 amino acids. J gave up 5 bases and V 5 bases, and 2 bases lay outside the gene matches. Here the CDR3 reads CASSQQGTGELFF. The CDR3 DNA sequence: TGTGCCAGCAGCCAACAGGGGACCGGGGAGCTGTTTTTT. The variable domain in full, completed from reference TRBV7-7 and TRBJ2-2, reads GAGVSQSPRYKVTKRGQDVTLRCDPISSHATLYWYQQALGQGPEFLTYFNYEAQPDKSGLPSDRFSAERPEGSISTLTIQRTEQRDSAMYRCASSQQGTGELFFGEGSRLTVL.